Below are 18 T cell receptor beta chains sequenced from a single sample in a study of T-cell memory formation after mild COVID-19. TCRdb used MiXCR to reprocess the 5' RACE reads, holding one entry per CDR3 protein. The sample yields about 430,000 distinct CDR3 sequences, 15% to 20% seen once. Sequenced: PBMCs or a T cell subset sorted from them (not recorded which). All receptors derive from a man younger than 30 who had mild COVID-19 (a few samples of this study predate the infection). Cell type and time point are not known.

J is TRBJ2-7 and V is TRBV4-1; possible D gene TRBD2, 7 bases. Per the germline V gene, CDR1 is MGHRA and CDR2 is YSYEKL. This CDR3 comprises 12 residues. With 8 bases removed from V and 3 bases from J, the gap between germline ends came to 11 bases. CDR3: CASRGAGYEQYF. As DNA, the CDR3 is TGCGCCAGCCGGGGGGCGGGCTACGAGCAGTACTTC.

This clonotype was detected many times. The J gene is TRBJ2-2, the V gene TRBV5-1; TRBD1 matches 7 bases. V lost 4 bases and J lost 4; bases outside the gene matches: 7. This CDR3 comprises 15 residues. Germline-derived CDR1 and CDR2 are SGHRS and YFSETQ. The CDR3 loop is CASSERTGLTGELFF. Here the CDR3 DNA reads TGCGCCAGCAGCGAGCGGACAGGCCTCACCGGGGAGCTGTTTTTT.

This clonotype has just a few counts. The gene calls are TRBV10-2 and TRBJ2-2; the match to TRBD2 covers 11 bases. V lost 6 bases to trimming and J lost 0 bases; unmatched junction nucleotides: 12. The CDR3 loop spans 19 amino acids. The germline V gene encodes CDR1 WSHSY and CDR2 SAAADI. The CDR3 loop is CASSQLLAGGFANTGELFF. For the CDR3, the DNA is TGCGCCAGCAGCCAGCTTCTAGCGGGGGGCTTCGCGAACACCGGGGAGCTGTTTTTT.

In this sample, this clonotype turned up a few times. This CDR3 reads CASRNPGNTEAFF. As DNA, the CDR3 is TGTGCCAGCAGAAACCCAGGGAACACTGAAGCTTTCTTT. The chain uses TRBV6-5 and TRBJ1-1; no definite D call. Germline V gene data show CDR1 as MNHEY and CDR2 as SVGAGI. The CDR3 consists of 13 residues. V dropped 6 bases and J dropped 1 base, with 9 bases sitting between them.

The chain has TRBV12-3 or TRBV12-4 and TRBJ1-4, with 7 bases aligning to TRBD1. The CDR3 loop spans 16 amino acids. V lost 5 bases, J lost 7 bases, and 13 bases stayed unmatched. Here the CDR3 DNA reads TGTGCCAGCAGTCCACGGCCAGGGACAGACCTTGAAAAACTGTTTTTT. It specifies CASSPRPGTDLEKLFF.

This clonotype was seen a handful of times. The chain carries TRBV6-2 or TRBV6-3 and TRBJ1-5; D remains ambiguous. CDR3 length: 18 residues. Germline V gene data show CDR1 as MNHEY and CDR2 as SVGEGT. The ends were cut back, 0 bases at V and 6 bases at J, with 21 bases in the middle. For the CDR3, the DNA is TGTGCCAGCAGTTACTCGATGGGTAGGTCGGGAAATTTTCAGCCCCAGCATTTT. Its protein is CASSYSMGRSGNFQPQHF.

The rearrangement links TRBV5-6 to TRBJ1-3, with D possibly matching TRBD1 (5 bases). This CDR3 is built from 14 residues. The germline gives CDR1 SGHDT, CDR2 YYEEEE. V lost 3 bases and J lost 0, with 7 bases in between. CDR3 nucleotides: TGTGCCAGCAGCTCAGGGTACTCTGGAAACACCATATATTTT. Translated, it gives CASSSGYSGNTIYF.

This clonotype was seen more than once but under ten times. The chain is built from TRBV9 and TRBJ1-2, with D perhaps TRBD1 (5 bases). CDR1 and CDR2 from the germline V gene are SGDLS and YYNGEE. The CDR3 loop spans 15 amino acids. V gave up 0 bases and J gave up 8 bases, with 17 bases separating them. CDR3 nucleotide sequence: TGTGCCAGCAGCGTAGACCCCCTCTTAGGGGAAGGCTACACCTTC. It specifies CASSVDPLLGEGYTF. Together with reference TRBV9 and TRBJ1-2, the CDR3 gives the full variable domain: DSGVTQTPKHLITATGQRVTLRCSPRSGDLSVYWYQQSLDQGLQFLIQYYNGEERAKGNILERFSAQQFPDLHSELNLSSLELGDSALYFCASSVDPLLGEGYTFGSGTRLTVV.

This sequence joins TRBV30 and TRBJ2-7; the match to TRBD2 covers 7 bases. V was pared by 5 bases and J by 3 bases, with 7 bases of the junction left unmatched. This CDR3 is 13 amino acids long. Germline lookup yields CDR1 GTSNPN and CDR2 SVGIG (reference sequence). The CDR3 DNA follows: TGTGCCTGGGACTTGCGGGGGAGCTACGAGCAGTACTTC. The encoded protein is CAWDLRGSYEQYF.

This chain links TRBV29-1 with TRBJ2-7; D is possibly TRBD1 (5 bases). Germline V gene lookup returns CDR1 SQVTM and CDR2 ANQGSEA. The V end was cut by 6 bases, the J end by 0 bases, with 12 bases between. The CDR3 sequence is 13 residues long. CDR3: CSVFDRDSYEQYF. CDR3 sequence (DNA): TGCAGCGTGTTCGACAGAGACTCCTACGAGCAGTACTTC.

This chain uses TRBV27 with TRBJ2-5, with D perhaps TRBD2 (6 bases). The CDR3 loop spans 15 amino acids. CDR1 MNHEY and CDR2 SMNVEV come from the germline V gene (reference sequence). V was clipped by 5 bases and J by 0 bases, with 13 bases between them. CDR3 DNA: TGTGCCAGCAGTCTAATAGCGGCAAACCAAGAGACCCAGTACTTC. Translating gives CASSLIAANQETQYF.

The V gene is TRBV15, the J gene TRBJ2-5, with 9 bases matching TRBD1. V was clipped by 0 bases and J by 8 bases; unmatched bases: 7. The CDR3 is made up of 15 amino acids. The V gene's germline CDR1 is LNHNV and CDR2 YYDKDF (reference sequence). CDR3 loop: CATSRDWGQGSTQYF. Here the CDR3 DNA reads TGTGCCACCAGCAGAGATTGGGGACAGGGTTCAACCCAGTACTTC.

The chain uses TRBV5-1 and TRBJ2-7; D gene unclear. Germline values: CDR1 SGHRS, CDR2 YFSETQ. Deletions cut 2 bases from V and 7 bases from J, with 10 bases between. This CDR3 has 12 amino acids. The CDR3 spells CASSLDPREQYF. CDR3 sequence (DNA): TGCGCCAGCAGCTTAGACCCGCGGGAGCAGTACTTC.

As regards this clonotype: Its ends do not fully match the called genes, so a read error is possible. This chain links TRBV7-2 with TRBJ2-3, with a weak D call TRBD2 (6 bases). This CDR3 spans 15 amino acids. The germline CDR1 and CDR2 sequences are SGHTA and FQGNSA. The CDR3 is CASSLVDGSIDTQYF. DNA of the CDR3: TGTGCCAGCAGCTTAGTGGACGGGAGCATAGATACGCAGTATTTT. Together with reference TRBV7-2 and TRBJ2-3, the CDR3 gives the full variable domain: GAGVSQSPSNKVTEKGKDVELRCDPISGHTALYWYRQSLGQGLEFLIYFQGNSAPDKSGLPSDRFSAERTGGSVSTLTIQRTQQEDSAVYLCASSLVDGSIDTQYFGPGTRLTVL.

The V gene is TRBV28, the J gene TRBJ1-2; the D gene is possibly TRBD1 (6 bases). Germline V CDR1 and CDR2: MDHEN, SYDVKM. The CDR3 spans 16 residues. V lost 4 bases and J 3 bases, leaving 18 bases between the germline ends. The CDR3 spells CASSWASMGADYGYTF. CDR3 DNA: TGTGCCAGCAGTTGGGCCTCTATGGGGGCGGACTATGGCTACACCTTC.

This clonotype showed up many times. V is TRBV7-2 and J is TRBJ2-1; 8 nucleotides line up with TRBD1. J gave up 4 bases and V 5 bases, and 4 bases lay outside the gene matches. Germline V gene lookup returns CDR1 SGHTA and CDR2 FQGNSA. The CDR3 is 14 residues long. The CDR3 region is CASSPRDRYNEQFF. The CDR3 DNA is TGTGCCAGCAGCCCCCGGGACAGGTACAATGAGCAGTTCTTC. The entire variable domain, with the rest obtained from reference TRBV7-2 and TRBJ2-1, is as follows: GAGVSQSPSNKVTEKGKDVELRCDPISGHTALYWYRQSLGQGLEFLIYFQGNSAPDKSGLPSDRFSAERTGGSVSTLTIQRTQQEDSAVYLCASSPRDRYNEQFFGPGTRLTVL.

This clonotype was observed many times. This chain joins TRBV2 and TRBJ2-1; D not resolved. Germline CDR1 is SNHLY and CDR2 is FYNNEI. V was pared by 3 bases and J by 8 bases, with 17 bases between. The CDR3 sequence is 15 residues long. The DNA for the CDR3 is TGTGCCAGCAGTGATATGCACTACACCTTAGATGAGCAGTTCTTC. Amino acid sequence: CASSDMHYTLDEQFF.

This sequence joins TRBV20-1 and TRBJ1-2, with D perhaps TRBD1 (5 bases). The germline V gene has CDR1 DFQATT and CDR2 SNEGSKA (reference sequence). Trimming pared 5 bases from V and 4 bases from J, leaving 23 bases between. The CDR3 loop spans 16 amino acids. This chain's CDR3 is CSAGLRGAPYSYGYTF. The CDR3 DNA reads as TGCAGTGCTGGACTGAGAGGGGCTCCCTATTCCTATGGCTACACCTTC.